Listed below are T cell receptor beta chains from one sample, sequenced in a study of shared clonotypes between healthy human individuals. Profiled with immunoSEQ multiplex PCR; TCRdb holds only in-frame clones, not every one. Of over 2 million clones in the sample, 90% to 95% were seen once. Input material: naive CD4+ T cells sorted from blood. Receptors were obtained from a man aged 18 to 35 in good health. Both conserved end residues are part of each CDR3. A D gene is named only where the DNA matches it firmly. Some rows have no size entry. The others give once, few or many, or a class for an expanded clone.

clone size,V gene,D gene,J gene,CDR3 DNA,CDR3 protein
NA,TRBV2,NA,TRBJ2-3,TGTGCCAGCAGTGCAACGGGTGCGCAGCAGTATTTT,CASSATGAQQYF
NA,TRBV28,NA,TRBJ2-5,TGTGCCAGCAGTTTATTAGGGGGGTGGGAGACCCAGTACTTC,CASSLLGGWETQYF
NA,TRBV5-1,NA,TRBJ1-3,TGCGCCAGCAGCGCCGACGGGGGATCTGGAAACACCATATATTTT,CASSADGGSGNTIYF
NA,TRBV6-6,NA,TRBJ1-5,TGTGCCAGCAGCCTGAGTGTCCGCAATCAGCCCCAGCATTTT,CASSLSVRNQPQHF
NA,TRBV18,TRBD2,TRBJ2-1,TGTGCCAGCTCACCGGGACTAGCGGGGCCGCTCCCCAATGAGCAGTTCTTC,CASSPGLAGPLPNEQFF
NA,TRBV28,NA,TRBJ1-6,TGTGCCAGCAGTAGCTGGCAGGGGCCTAATTCACCCCTCCACTTT,CASSSWQGPNSPLHF
NA,TRBV7-2,NA,TRBJ2-3,TGTGCCAGCAGCTTAGCCTATTCTAGCACAGATACGCAGTATTTT,CASSLAYSSTDTQYF
NA,TRBV20-1,NA,TRBJ2-7,TGCAGTGCTGCATACGAGCAGTACTTC,CSAAYEQYF
NA,TRBV6-5,NA,TRBJ1-1,TGTGCCAGCAGTTACCGTGGACAGTGGAGGACTGAAGCTTTCTTT,CASSYRGQWRTEAFF
NA,TRBV5-1,TRBD1,TRBJ2-5,TGCGCCAGCAGCTTAGGGGGCCCACAAGAGACCCAGTACTTC,CASSLGGPQETQYF
NA,TRBV10-3,TRBD2,TRBJ2-3,TGTGCCATCAAGACTAGCGGAATCACAGATACGCAGTATTTT,CAIKTSGITDTQYF
NA,TRBV5-1,NA,TRBJ2-7,TGCGCCAGCAGCTTGGCCGGGGGTCCGAGTGCCGAGCAGTACTTC,CASSLAGGPSAEQYF
NA,TRBV19,TRBD1,TRBJ2-7,TGTGCCAGTAGTCCCAGGGCCGGGACAGGGAGGTCCGAGCAGTACTTC,CASSPRAGTGRSEQYF
NA,TRBV30,TRBD2,TRBJ2-7,TGTGCCTGGAGTGTAGGGCTAGCGGGAGGCTACGAGCAGTACTTC,CAWSVGLAGGYEQYF
NA,TRBV27,TRBD2,TRBJ2-1,TGTGCCAGCAGCTCAGGGACTAGCGGGGGGGCTACCTACAATGAGCAGTTCTTC,CASSSGTSGGATYNEQFF
NA,TRBV10-3,TRBD1,TRBJ1-2,TGTGCCGCCCAGAAACAGGGGGCGGGGGACGGCTACACCTTC,CAAQKQGAGDGYTF
once,TRBV7-8,NA,TRBJ1-2,TGTGCCAGCAGCTTATTTGGTTCCCTTAACTATGGCTACACCTTC,CASSLFGSLNYGYTF
NA,TRBV11-2,TRBD2,TRBJ2-3,TGTGCCAGCAGCCGTTCGACTAGCGGGCGCACAGATACGCAGTATTTT,CASSRSTSGRTDTQYF
NA,TRBV15,NA,TRBJ2-1,TGTGCCACCAGTCCTGAACTAGACTCCTACAATGAGCAGTTCTTC,CATSPELDSYNEQFF
NA,TRBV29-1,TRBD2,TRBJ2-3,TGCAGCGTTGACGCTCTGGGACTAGCGAACACAGATACGCAGTATTTT,CSVDALGLANTDTQYF
once,TRBV6-6,NA,TRBJ2-5,TGTGCCAGCAGTTGGGGAGGAAACCAAGAGACCCAGTACTTC,CASSWGGNQETQYF
NA,TRBV18,NA,TRBJ2-1,TGTGCCAGCTCCCTGCAACACCTGAGCTCCTACAATGAGCAGTTCTTC,CASSLQHLSSYNEQFF
once,TRBV16,TRBD2,TRBJ2-1,TGTGCCAGCAGCCAATTGGCGGGAGGAAAGGACAATGAGCAGTTCTTC,CASSQLAGGKDNEQFF
NA,TRBV10-3,TRBD1,TRBJ1-1,TGTGCCATCAGTGGGAGGGGGACAGCCCTCGGAGGCACTGAAGCTTTCTTT,CAISGRGTALGGTEAFF
once,TRBV30,NA,TRBJ1-5,TGTGCCTGGAGAGCCGTGGGGGCACGAGATCAGCCCCAGCATTTT,CAWRAVGARDQPQHF
NA,TRBV27,TRBD2,TRBJ2-7,TGTGCCAGCAGTCTACTAGCGGGGGGGTCCTACGAGCAGTACTTC,CASSLLAGGSYEQYF
NA,TRBV19,NA,TRBJ1-2,TGTGCCAGTAGCGCTTTGTTGGGTATTGGCGGCTACACCTTC,CASSALLGIGGYTF
NA,TRBV9,NA,TRBJ1-3,TGTGCCAGCAGCAACTCAGGGCCTGGAAACACCATATATTTT,CASSNSGPGNTIYF
NA,TRBV5-4,TRBD1,TRBJ1-2,TGTGCCAGCAGACCCGGACAGGGCCAGGGCTACACCTTC,CASRPGQGQGYTF
NA,TRBV5-1,NA,TRBJ2-7,TGCGCCAGCAGCTTGTTTTCAGGGCCCAGCTACGAGCAGTACTTC,CASSLFSGPSYEQYF
NA,TRBV5-1,NA,TRBJ1-4,TGCGCCAGCAGCTCAGGATCGGGGAATGAAAAACTGTTTTTT,CASSSGSGNEKLFF
once,TRBV6-4,NA,TRBJ1-2,TGTGCCAGCAGTGACGTCGGGGGGAGTGGGGTCTATGGCTACACCTTC,CASSDVGGSGVYGYTF
NA,TRBV6-1,NA,TRBJ1-1,TGTGCCAGCAGCGGAGAAAAAATGGGGAACACTGAAGCTTTCTTT,CASSGEKMGNTEAFF
NA,TRBV9,NA,TRBJ2-1,TGTGCCAGCAGCGTAGTTGGTGGAAACAATGAGCAGTTCTTC,CASSVVGGNNEQFF
NA,TRBV9,TRBD1,TRBJ1-1,TGTGCCAGCAGCGGACAGGGGGCGCACACTGAAGCTTTCTTT,CASSGQGAHTEAFF